This T cell receptor beta chain derives from a study of cytomegalovirus exposure and HLA in healthy donors. This clone occurred a few times. PCR primers comprised 60 Vbeta and 13 Jbeta primers. This table comes from immunoSEQ multiplex PCR, and its TCRdb copy is limited to in-frame clones, with some not included. The sample includes nearly 200,000 clones, over 75% of them seen just once. The germline CDR1 and CDR2 sequences are MGHDK and SYGVNS. The CDR3 has 13 residues. Trimming stripped 4 bases from V and 9 bases from J, with 12 bases between. The receptor comes from a boy aged 2-15 years in good health and CMV-seronegative. Input material: PBMCs. The V call is TRBV25-1, the J call TRBJ1-4; D unclear. The CDR3 DNA sequence: TGTGCCAGCAGTGCCCCGGGAGAGAAAAAACTGTTTTTT. Protein product: CASSAPGEKKLFF.